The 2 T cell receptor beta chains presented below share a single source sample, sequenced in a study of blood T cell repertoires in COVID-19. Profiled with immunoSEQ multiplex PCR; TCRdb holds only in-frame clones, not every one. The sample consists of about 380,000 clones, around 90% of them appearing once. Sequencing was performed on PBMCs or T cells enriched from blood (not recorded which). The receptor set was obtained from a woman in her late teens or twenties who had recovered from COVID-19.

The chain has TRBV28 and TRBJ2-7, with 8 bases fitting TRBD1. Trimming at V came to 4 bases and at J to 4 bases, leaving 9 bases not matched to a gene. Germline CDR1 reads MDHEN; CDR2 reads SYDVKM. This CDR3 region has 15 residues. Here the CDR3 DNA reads TGTGCCAGCAGTTCGGCCCAGGGGGCAAAGTACGAGCAGTACTTC. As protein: CASSSAQGAKYEQYF.

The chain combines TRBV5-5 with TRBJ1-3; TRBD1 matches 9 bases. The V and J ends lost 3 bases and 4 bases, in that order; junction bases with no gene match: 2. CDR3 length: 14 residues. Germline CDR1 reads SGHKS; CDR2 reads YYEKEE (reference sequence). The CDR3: CASSYGQGGNTIYF. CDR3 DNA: TGTGCCAGCAGCTACGGACAGGGGGGAAACACCATATATTTT.